This TCR beta chain was identified during a study of beta chain features in type 1 diabetes (dated by TCRdb to 2017 to 2018). Background on the whole study: Patients and healthy donors did not differ in mean age, gender distribution, total cell number or subset yield. Regulatory and stem cell-like memory subsets were obtained from only 8 patients and roughly 8 healthy donors, while naive and central memory subsets were obtained from all 30 or so donors. Across all samples, around 99 million sorted cells were examined, and cell number per subset correlated strongly with RNA yield. In the study, TCRB repertoires of sorted circulating CD4+ T cell subsets from recently diagnosed type 1 diabetes patients were compared with those of matched healthy donors.

Findings and caveats that apply to the study as a whole: Sequencing cDNA rather than genomic DNA could over-represent highly expressing activated cells, although activation and CD3 levels did not differ between groups. PCR might favor shorter templates, but patient and control samples were amplified and corrected together, so any skew would affect both groups equally. Fewer insertions and more nucleotide deletions at VDJ recombination sites were observed in patients with type 1 diabetes, implying thymic rearrangement abnormalities. The naive, central memory and regulatory TCRB repertoires appeared to resemble one another more closely among patients than among healthy donors. HLA sub-analyses involved small numbers of individuals, so any influence of HLA type on TCRB rearrangement remained unresolved. Type 1 diabetes patients showed a moderate but significant shortening of TCRB CDR3 length in all four CD4+ subsets.

The entire amount of isolated RNA was reverse transcribed using the High Capacity cDNA Reverse Transcription Kit, so the sequenced TCRB transcripts were expressed ones. Deep immunoSEQ sequencing was applied to naive, central memory and regulatory T cell samples, giving an average of roughly 3.5 million total reads per sample. After sorted cells were lysed in RLT buffer, RNA was extracted with DNase-treated RNeasy Micro or Mini kits, with the choice depending on cell number. Each cell subset was processed on its own to prevent cross-contamination, while patient and healthy donor samples were processed together. TCRB sequences were amplified from cDNA with the immunoSEQ multiplex PCR, producing 87-bp fragments spanning the CDR3 region. The amplicons were sequenced using the Illumina HiSeq platform. As for the original processing: PCR bias was corrected computationally using synthetic template baselines, and reads within Hamming distance 2 were collapsed, with unmergeable singletons discarded. Reads were aligned against IMGT so that V, D and J genes, CDR3 length and insertions or deletions at six rearrangement sites could be assigned. Clonotype counts were normalized to sorted cell number within each subset before computing true diversity and Gini coefficients with the tcR R package. The overlap coefficient, calculated on TCRB nucleotide sequences, was used to quantify repertoire sharing. As a proxy for the pre-selection repertoire, out-of-frame TCRB sequences from naive cells were analyzed. Imported from immuneACCESS, the table was reduced by TCRdb to in-frame sequences with V and J called. These copies leave out some clones; in studies compared against another copy, an unresolved V gene accounts for under half, and the cause of the remainder is not known. V and J calls and clone size are as listed in that table; D and trimming were resolved from the DNA. The sample records about 340,000 clones, roughly 13% of which are singletons. The top ten constitute roughly 0.015% of the sample.

The germline V gene specifies MGHDK as CDR1 and SYGVNS as CDR2. The junction shows trimming of 3 bases on V and 4 bases on J, plus 22 bases between the germline ends. The CDR3 sequence holds 17 residues, the cysteine and phenylalanine included. Only the CDR3 portion is preserved as DNA: 51 bases, with reading frame beginning at the first base. Details on this clone: It has no known antigen specificity. The record has no base qualities; no much larger clone is one base away.

Each donor gave one peripheral blood draw, averaging roughly 100 mL, which was collected into heparinised tubes. A BD FACSAria II and a panel including CD45RO, CCR7, CD25, CD127, CD95 and CD27 were used to sort naive, central memory, regulatory and stem cell-like memory CD4+ T cells. All sorted populations exceeded 98% purity. Right away, PBMCs were isolated by Lymphoprep density gradient centrifugation and were stained directly, with no culture step. Samples were stained and sorted in pairs, with one healthy donor and one patient per experiment, so that batch effects were minimized. This sequence originates from a woman younger than 35 with type 1 diabetes. Recombination connected TRBV25-1 to TRBJ2-7; the D segment could be TRBD2, given 7 matching bases. Sequencing was done on a sample of naive CD4+ T cells from blood. Sample cell subset or site, as interpreted from the label and publication: true naive CD4+ T cells. CDR3 protein: CASSEGGGPGAGYEQYF. The DNA sequence reads TGTGCCAGCAGTGAGGGGGGGGGTCCGGGGGCCGGATACGAGCAGTACTTC.